This T cell receptor beta chain was identified in a study of blood T cell repertoires in COVID-19. For the study at large: Nucleic acid was either cDNA or gDNA, and it came from T cells, B-cell-depleted T cells, or PBMCs.

Clinical history reported by participants formed the basis on which cohorts were assigned. Trimming pared 5 bases from V and 3 bases from J, leaving 19 bases between. The CDR3 is 17 residues long. Germline V gives CDR1 SEHNR, CDR2 FQNEAQ (reference sequence). Clones were read by immunoSEQ multiplex PCR, and TCRdb kept only the in-frame ones, dropping some. Here the sample spans 200,000 to 250,000 clones, over 75% being singletons. This clonotype was obtained from an older woman who had recovered from COVID-19. The J gene is TRBJ1-4, the V gene TRBV7-9; D is perhaps TRBD1 (6 bases). Sequences were obtained from PBMCs or T cells enriched from blood (not recorded which). CDR3 protein: CASSPRGGLVANEKLFF. CDR3 coding DNA: TGTGCCAGCAGCCCCCGGGGGGGGCTCGTGGCTAATGAAAAACTGTTTTTT.